This is a list of T cell receptor beta chains from one sample in a study of T cells in localized non-small cell lung cancer. Sequenced by immunoSEQ multiplex PCR; TCRdb stores in-frame clones only, minus some. The sample holds just over 70,000 clones, 85% to 90% seen once. This specimen consisted of peripheral blood, obtained before any cancer treatment. All receptors derive from a male donor aged 60 or older with stage III squamous cell lung carcinoma. The conserved cysteine and the conserved F or W are not part of the CDR3 here. The order of the fields is V gene, CDR3 protein.

>TRBV18
ASSPQSRDRGLVEQY
>TRBV7-2
ASSLERAGSENTIY
>TRBV9
ASSVVGFPGELF
>TRBV6-1
ASSSGTSGYEQY
>TRBV18
ASSPMTGANTEAF
>TRBV11-3
ASSLDPGGLGYNEQF
>TRBV5-8
ASSLNRFGRETQY
>TRBV15
ATSRDERRGRGEKLF
>TRBV15
ATSLDRGQYEQF
>TRBV19
ASKLGTDNEQF
>TRBV7-9
ASRIGLAGGSGETQY
>TRBV29-1
SVEDRGPREAF
>TRBV19
ASSRDRAFRELF
>TRBV6-5
ASSSPRLSASYEQY
>TRBV9
ASSVGLQATDTQY
>TRBV14
ASSQGVFYGYT
>TRBV11-2
ASSPRRTSGTGELF
>TRBV7-2
ASSLDPPGEAF
>TRBV19
ASSIRRGSTDTQY
>TRBV30
AWSVGGPKANTEAF
>TRBV7-6
ASMEENEQF
>TRBV5-4
ASSLEAGGAGAQY
>TRBV7-8
ASSWDTPSGYT
>TRBV10-1
ASSESRPGTEAF
>TRBV5-5
ASSSLQGLRY
>TRBV7-9
ASSPNMPGNTIY
>TRBV5-1
ASSLVGGSSTDTQY
>TRBV2
ASRPPEEETPRRKLF
>TRBV4-1
ASSQGQGRNQPQH
>TRBV4-1
ASSLAGAETQY
>TRBV5-1
ASSLAGHTEAF
>TRBV7-2
ASSLATGAVETQY
>TRBV6-1
ASSDLPFGDGNQPQH
>TRBV2
ASSEGADGYT
>TRBV6-1
ASSEVTPTYEQY
>TRBV28
ASRGRPEAF
>TRBV2
ASTSGGGNSPLH
>TRBV7-2
ASSLLFRSTGELF
>TRBV10-3
AISAPPVAGGYEQY
>TRBV2
ARSPGQGYNSPLH
>TRBV28
ASRNYGYT
>TRBV27
ASSPGLAGYEQY